The 4 T cell receptor beta chains listed next were all sequenced from one sample in a study of control samples from healthy donors and cancer patients. TCRdb's table, derived via immunoSEQ multiplex PCR, lists solely in-frame clones and lacks some. Counted here are around 67,000 clones, roughly 89% occurring once; the ten biggest clones make up roughly 5.5%. Sequencing was carried out using PBMCs. These receptors all come from a man in his sixties with colorectal cancer.

The gene calls are TRBV7-3 and TRBJ2-1, with D possibly being TRBD2 (7 bases). The CDR3 has 13 amino acids. Trimming stripped 5 bases from V and 8 bases from J, with 13 bases between. Germline V gene sequence: CDR1 SGHTA, CDR2 FQGTGA. CDR3 region: CASSPGGTDEQFF. CDR3 DNA sequence: TGTGCCAGCAGCCCGGGGGGCACCGATGAGCAGTTCTTC.

The J gene is TRBJ1-2, the V gene TRBV19; D perhaps matches TRBD1 (5 bases). Trimming removed 1 base from V and 4 bases from J, with 16 bases in between. Germline V gene sequence: CDR1 LNHDA, CDR2 SQIVND (reference sequence). The CDR3 totals 16 residues. CDR3 loop: CASSIALRGEAYGYTF. DNA for the CDR3: TGTGCCAGTAGTATAGCTTTGAGAGGGGAGGCCTATGGCTACACCTTC.

V and J are TRBV2 and TRBJ2-3; D is unresolved. V lost 2 bases and J 4 bases, leaving 13 bases between the germline ends. CDR3 length equals 15 residues. CDR1 is SNHLY and CDR2 is FYNNEI in the germline V gene. The CDR3 spells CASSERGNVADTQYF. DNA for the CDR3: TGTGCCAGCAGTGAACGTGGGAATGTTGCAGATACGCAGTATTTT.

This chain uses TRBV9 with TRBJ2-1, with 14 positions matching TRBD2. CDR3 length: 15 residues. Germline loops: CDR1 SGDLS, CDR2 YYNGEE. The trim removed 3 bases at V and 12 bases at J, leaving 8 bases unmatched. The CDR3 coding sequence is TGTGCCAGCAGCGCAGGACTAGCGGGGGGACCGGGGCAGTTCTTC. Its translation is CASSAGLAGGPGQFF.